The 27 T cell receptor beta chains below come from one sample, sequenced in a study of OX40 agonist ivuxolimab in advanced cancers. The library was obtained by the immunoSEQ multiplex PCR assay. TCRdb provides this immuneACCESS table in a form limited to in-frame rearrangements. Some clones are lacking; in checked studies, under half of them reflect an unresolved V gene, and why the rest are absent is not known. The sample yields about 73,000 clones; about 90% were counted once. The ten largest clones capture roughly 0.5% of the sample. The material was CD4+ or CD8+ T cells sorted from blood, obtained in a trial of the OX40 agonist ivuxolimab. These receptors were taken from an adult with an advanced solid tumor such as melanoma, head and neck, liver or kidney cancer.

V gene TRBV11-2 combines with J gene TRBJ1-3; D not certain. This CDR3 is built from 15 residues. V lost 3 bases, J lost 4 bases, and 13 bases lay in between. Germline V gene lookup returns CDR1 SGHAT and CDR2 FQNNGV. The CDR3 coding sequence is TGTGCCAGCAGCTTCAGTAGGGTAACGGGAAACACCATATATTTT. Its protein is CASSFSRVTGNTIYF. The complete variable domain, with remaining parts taken from reference TRBV11-2 and TRBJ1-3, reads EAGVAQSPRYKIIEKRQSVAFWCNPISGHATLYWYQQILGQGPKLLIQFQNNGVVDDSQLPKDRFSAERLKGVDSTLKIQPAKLEDSAVYLCASSFSRVTGNTIYFGEGSWLTVV.

This clone was detected only once. The chain links TRBV9 to TRBJ2-1; tentatively, D is TRBD1 (5 bases). V gave up 0 bases and J gave up 5 bases, with 9 bases separating them. The CDR3 has 14 amino acids. Germline V gene sequence: CDR1 SGDLS, CDR2 YYNGEE. The CDR3 sequence is CASSVGQSNNEQFF. The CDR3 region has the DNA TGTGCCAGCAGCGTAGGACAGTCAAACAATGAGCAGTTCTTC. Complete variable domain (other parts from reference TRBV9 and TRBJ2-1): DSGVTQTPKHLITATGQRVTLRCSPRSGDLSVYWYQQSLDQGLQFLIQYYNGEERAKGNILERFSAQQFPDLHSELNLSSLELGDSALYFCASSVGQSNNEQFFGPGTRLTVL.

The V and J genes are TRBV4-1 and TRBJ2-2; the match to TRBD2 covers 16 bases. From germline, CDR1 is MGHRA and CDR2 YSYEKL. The CDR3 is made up of 18 amino acids. The junction had 9 bases not matched to a gene; V was cut back by 8 bases and J by 3 bases. The CDR3 protein is CASLGTSGRAADTGELFF. Here the CDR3 DNA reads TGCGCCAGCCTTGGGACTAGCGGGAGGGCCGCTGACACCGGGGAGCTGTTTTTT.

To note about this clone: The sample has other DNA sequences that encode this CDR3 too. The rearrangement joins TRBV7-8 to TRBJ2-7, with no clear D. Germline V gives CDR1 SGHVS, CDR2 FQNEAQ. The CDR3 contains 13 residues. The ends were cut back, 1 base at V and 1 base at J, with 5 bases in the middle. CDR3 in DNA: TGTGCCAGCAGCTTAGGCGAGTCCTACGAGCAGTACTTC. It is translated as CASSLGESYEQYF.

The V and J genes are TRBV4-1 and TRBJ2-5; 9 positions match TRBD2. Germline V gene lookup returns CDR1 MGHRA and CDR2 YSYEKL. CDR3 length equals 18 residues. V dropped 1 base and J dropped 5; count of bases not matched to a gene: 14. The CDR3 protein is CASSQARSAGGGRETQYF. The CDR3 region has the DNA TGCGCCAGCAGCCAAGCAAGGTCAGCGGGAGGCGGGCGGGAGACCCAGTACTTC.

V usage is TRBV14 and J usage is TRBJ2-1; D is possibly TRBD2 (6 bases). From germline, CDR1 is SGHDN and CDR2 FVKESK. V lost 7 bases and J lost 0, with 10 bases in between. CDR3 length: 14 amino acids. CDR3: CASMAGNSYNEQFF. As DNA, the CDR3 is TGTGCCAGCATGGCGGGAAACTCCTACAATGAGCAGTTCTTC.

The rearrangement uses TRBV7-3 and TRBJ2-1, with TRBD2 matching over 12 bases. Trimming at V came to 5 bases and at J to 7 bases, leaving 3 bases not matched to a gene. This CDR3 has 14 residues. Germline V gene lookup returns CDR1 SGHTA and CDR2 FQGTGA. The CDR3 DNA follows: TGTGCCAGCAGCAGGACTAGCGGGAATAATGAGCAGTTCTTC. This codes for CASSRTSGNNEQFF.

The V and J genes are TRBV9 and TRBJ2-7; tentatively, D is TRBD1 or TRBD2 (5 bases each). The CDR3 runs 15 residues. The V and J ends lost 4 bases and 1 base respectively, with 15 bases between them. Germline lookup yields CDR1 SGDLS and CDR2 YYNGEE. CDR3 coding DNA: TGTGCCAGCAGCCCCGGGGCACTGAGGTCCTACGAGCAGTACTTC. It specifies CASSPGALRSYEQYF.

This clone was seen only a few times. The chain recombines TRBV5-4 with TRBJ2-1; the D gene is possibly TRBD2 (5 bases). The length of the CDR3 is 12 residues. The germline V gene encodes CDR1 SGHNT and CDR2 YYREEE (reference sequence). Trimming removed 4 bases from V and 10 bases from J, with 12 bases in between. In DNA form, the CDR3 reads TGTGCCAGCAGCCTGGAGCGGAGGGAGCAGTTCTTC. Its protein product is CASSLERREQFF.

V gene TRBV29-1 combines with J gene TRBJ1-1; 10 nucleotides match TRBD1. V dropped 6 bases and J dropped 4; count of bases not matched to a gene: 8. CDR3 size: 14 residues. Per the germline V gene, CDR1 is SQVTM and CDR2 is ANQGSEA. The CDR3 here is CSVLRDRGITEAFF. The CDR3 bases are TGCAGCGTCCTCCGGGACAGGGGTATCACTGAAGCTTTCTTT.

The chain has TRBV6-5 and TRBJ2-1; a possible D gene is TRBD1 (6 bases). This CDR3 is 13 amino acids long. Germline lookup yields CDR1 MNHEY and CDR2 SVGAGI. V was cut by 4 bases and J by 7 bases, with 11 bases left in between. The CDR3 here is CASSFFRGNEQFF. DNA of the CDR3: TGTGCCAGCAGTTTCTTCAGGGGTAATGAGCAGTTCTTC.

The chain links TRBV12-2 to TRBJ1-1; the table's D call, TRBD1, was not checked against the DNA. TRBV12-2 is reported as a pseudogene. The CDR3 consists of 21 residues. CDR3 region: CASRLVSRKPIAPTMNTEAFF. In DNA, the CDR3 is TGTGCAAGTCGCTTAGTATCTCGAAAACCCATTGCCCCCACAATGAACACTGAAGCTTTCTTT.

The rearrangement links TRBV6-1 to TRBJ1-5, with D perhaps TRBD1 (5 bases). This CDR3 has 14 residues. Germline values: CDR1 MNHNS, CDR2 SASEGT. V lost 6 bases to trimming and J lost 2 bases, with 11 bases between them. The CDR3 DNA reads TGTGCCAGCAGGGGGATAGGGGGCAATCAGCCCCAGCATTTT. Its translation: CASRGIGGNQPQHF.

The rearrangement joins TRBV7-2 to TRBJ1-6, with D tentatively TRBD1 (5 bases). The CDR3 totals 16 residues. V was pared by 5 bases and J by 7 bases, with 18 bases between. Germline-derived CDR1 and CDR2 are SGHTA and FQGNSA. In DNA, the CDR3 is TGTGCCAGCAGCCCCGCGGGGACGGGAAGCAATTCACCCCTCCACTTT. It specifies CASSPAGTGSNSPLHF.

The rearrangement uses TRBV7-8 and TRBJ1-5; TRBD1 matches at 8 bases. The CDR3 length is 15 residues. CDR1 is SGHVS and CDR2 is FQNEAQ in the germline V gene. The ends lost 4 bases at V and 6 bases at J; junction bases unmatched: 8. In nucleotides, the CDR3 is TGTGCCAGCAGCTCAGGACAGGGCGGAACTCAGCCCCAGCATTTT. This codes for CASSSGQGGTQPQHF.

This clone was observed a few times. The V and J genes are TRBV6-6 and TRBJ2-7; possible D gene TRBD1, 5 bases. V lost 6 bases to trimming and J lost 9 bases, with 12 bases between them. CDR3 length equals 11 residues. Looked up from germline, CDR1 is MNHNY and CDR2 is SVGAGI (reference sequence). The CDR3 DNA is TGTGCCAGCAGAACTGACAGTGTGCAGTACTTC. Translating it yields CASRTDSVQYF.

This chain links TRBV27 with TRBJ1-2; maybe TRBD1 (5 bases). The CDR3 has 14 residues. The V and J ends lost 3 bases and 4 bases respectively, with 12 bases between them. Germline V lookup: CDR1 MNHEY, CDR2 SMNVEV (reference sequence). This CDR3 reads CASSFGAVGYGYTF. In DNA, the CDR3 is TGTGCCAGCAGTTTTGGGGCTGTGGGCTATGGCTACACCTTC.

CDR3 sequence: CAWSVATGSFSKAFF. CDR3 nucleotides: TGTGCCTGGAGTGTGGCGACAGGGAGTTTTTCGAAGGCTTTCTTT. The chain is built from TRBV30 and TRBJ1-1; 7 nucleotides match TRBD1. V shed 0 bases, J shed 11 bases, and the junction held 15 bases outside the gene matches. Germline CDR1 reads GTSNPN; CDR2 reads SVGIG (reference sequence). The CDR3 extends over 15 amino acids. Combining the CDR3 with reference TRBV30 and TRBJ1-1 gives the whole variable domain SQTIHQWPATLVQPVGSPLSLECTVEGTSNPNLYWYRQAAGRGLQLLFYSVGIGQISSEVPQNLSASRPQDRQFILSSKKLLLSDSGFYLCAWSVATGSFSKAFFGQGTRLTVV.

This clone was observed once. The chain employs TRBV29-1 and TRBJ2-2, with 8 bases that match TRBD2. The CDR3 extends over 13 amino acids. Germline trimming cut 4 bases from V and 5 bases from J; bases unmatched to any gene: 3. Germline assignment: CDR1 SQVTM and CDR2 ANQGSEA. The CDR3 DNA reads TGCAGCGTTGGACTAGCGCGGACCGGGGAGCTGTTTTTT. The encoded protein is CSVGLARTGELFF.

This clone was seen a single time. This sequence joins TRBV7-3 and TRBJ2-1; possibly TRBD1 for D (6 bases). Germline V gives CDR1 SGHTA, CDR2 FQGTGA. V lost 5 bases, J lost 1 base, and 9 bases lay in between. The CDR3 has 14 residues. CDR3 region: CASSPGQSYNEQFF. As DNA, the CDR3 is TGTGCCAGCAGCCCAGGACAGTCCTACAATGAGCAGTTCTTC.

The chain combines TRBV28 with TRBJ2-7, with 12 bases aligning to TRBD2. V lost 7 bases, J lost 2 bases, and 6 bases stayed unmatched. This CDR3 is built from 15 residues. CDR1 is MDHEN, CDR2 SYDVKM, per germline. The CDR3 DNA follows: TGTGCCAGCACCCAGGCTAGCGGGAGGGCCTACGAGCAGTACTTC. It yields the protein CASTQASGRAYEQYF.

V and J are TRBV5-4 and TRBJ1-1; D gene ambiguous. Germline V lookup: CDR1 SGHNT, CDR2 YYREEE (reference sequence). The ends were cut back, 4 bases at V and 4 bases at J, with 20 bases in the middle. The CDR3 has 16 amino acids. In DNA, the CDR3 is TGTGCCAGCAGCCAAGATCCCGGGCTGGTGAGCACTGAAGCTTTCTTT. It specifies CASSQDPGLVSTEAFF.

This sequence joins TRBV5-1 and TRBJ2-5; 9 positions agree with TRBD2. The CDR3 extends over 15 amino acids. Trimming removed 4 bases from V and 4 bases from J; junction bases left unmatched: 8. The germline gives CDR1 SGHRS, CDR2 YFSETQ. CDR3 amino acids: CASSLNSGRIETQYF. CDR3 in DNA: TGCGCCAGCAGCCTGAACAGCGGGAGGATAGAGACCCAGTACTTC.

This chain uses TRBV30 with TRBJ2-1; 9 nucleotides agree with TRBD2. Germline CDR1 is GTSNPN and CDR2 is SVGIG (reference sequence). The CDR3 extends over 15 amino acids. Losses at the gene ends were 5 bases for V and 0 bases for J; bases not matched to a gene: 5. CDR3 bases: TGTGCCTGGGCTAGCGGGACCACCTCCTACAATGAGCAGTTCTTC. Amino acid sequence: CAWASGTTSYNEQFF.

For the CDR3, the DNA is TGTGCCAGCAGTTTAGGGGGGATGGGGGAGACCCAGTACTTC. Amino acids: CASSLGGMGETQYF. The chain uses TRBV27 and TRBJ2-5; a weak D match, TRBD2 (6 bases). The CDR3 has 14 amino acids. CDR1 MNHEY and CDR2 SMNVEV come from the germline V gene (reference sequence). The V end lost 2 bases, the J end lost 5 bases, and 12 bases lay between the germline ends.

The chain combines TRBV5-1 with TRBJ1-3; weak D call: TRBD1 (5 bases). Per germline, CDR1 SGHRS and CDR2 YFSETQ. V dropped 5 bases and J dropped 2 bases, with 11 bases sitting between them. This CDR3 region has 14 residues. This CDR3 is CASRVAGPGNTIYF. The CDR3 region has the DNA TGCGCCAGCAGAGTAGCAGGGCCTGGAAACACCATATATTTT.

This sequence joins TRBV28 and TRBJ2-3; TRBD2 agrees at 7 bases. Germline loops: CDR1 MDHEN, CDR2 SYDVKM. The V and J ends lost 6 bases and 4 bases, in that order; junction bases with no gene match: 7. The CDR3 spans 14 residues. The CDR3 coding sequence is TGTGCCAGCAGGTTAAGCGGGACTCCAGATACGCAGTATTTT. Protein: CASRLSGTPDTQYF.